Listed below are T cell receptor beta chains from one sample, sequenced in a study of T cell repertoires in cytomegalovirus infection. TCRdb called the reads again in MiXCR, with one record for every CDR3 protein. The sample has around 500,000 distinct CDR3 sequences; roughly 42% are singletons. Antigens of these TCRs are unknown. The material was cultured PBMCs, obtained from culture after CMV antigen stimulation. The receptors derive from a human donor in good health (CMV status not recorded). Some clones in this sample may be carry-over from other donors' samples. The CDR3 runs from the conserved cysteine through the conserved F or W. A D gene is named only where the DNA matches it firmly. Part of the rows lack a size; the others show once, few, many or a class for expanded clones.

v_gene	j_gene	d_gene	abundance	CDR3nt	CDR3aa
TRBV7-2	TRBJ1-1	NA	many	TGTGCCAGCAGGGAGAACACTGAAGCTTTCTTT	CASRENTEAFF
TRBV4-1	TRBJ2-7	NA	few	TGCGCCAGCAGCCCAGGTGTCTTAACCATTACCCAGACGGTCTTAGGTGGGTTGGAGGAGCAGTACTTC	CASSPGVLTITQTVLGGLEEQYF
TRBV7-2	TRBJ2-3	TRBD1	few	TGTGCCAGCAGCCCCCGGACAGGGTCGGTAGATACGCAGTATTTT	CASSPRTGSVDTQYF
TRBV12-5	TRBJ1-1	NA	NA	TGTGCTAGTGGTTTGATCTGGGGGAACACTGAAGCTTTCTTT	CASGLIWGNTEAFF
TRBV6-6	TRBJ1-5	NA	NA	TGTGCCAGCAGTTACTCGGGGACGCCACCATACCTCGATCAGCCCCAGCATTTT	CASSYSGTPPYLDQPQHF
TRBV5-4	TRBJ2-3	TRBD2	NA	TGTGCCAGCAGCTTGGAAGCACTAGCGGGAGCAGATACGCAGTATTTT	CASSLEALAGADTQYF
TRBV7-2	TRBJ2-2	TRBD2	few	TGTGCCAGTCAACGGGGACTAGCGGTGGAACAGGGGGAGCTGTTTTTT	CASQRGLAVEQGELFF
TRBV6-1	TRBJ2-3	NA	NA	TGTGCCAGCAGTGAAGCGTTGAGGGAAACCGGGGATACGCAGTATTTT	CASSEALRETGDTQYF
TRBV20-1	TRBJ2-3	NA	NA	TGCAGTGCTCCCGAGCGGCTGGACACAGATACGCAGTATTTT	CSAPERLDTDTQYF
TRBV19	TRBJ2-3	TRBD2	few	TGTGCCAGTAGTATACAGGTAGCGGGGGGCACAGATACGCAGTATTTT	CASSIQVAGGTDTQYF
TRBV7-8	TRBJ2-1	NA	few	TGTGCCAGCAGCCCAGACCCCGCGGGCTACAATGAGCAGTTCTTC	CASSPDPAGYNEQFF
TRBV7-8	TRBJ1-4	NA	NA	TGTGCCAGCAGCCGGGGGGTGGCTAATGAAAAACTGTTTTTT	CASSRGVANEKLFF
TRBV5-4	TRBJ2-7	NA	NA	TGTGCCAGCAGCTCCCCCAGTCAGGGCATTTTCTACGAGCAGTACTTC	CASSSPSQGIFYEQYF
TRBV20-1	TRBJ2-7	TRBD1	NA	TGCAGTGCGTTCGGGACAGGGGGTTCCTACGAGCAGTACTTC	CSAFGTGGSYEQYF
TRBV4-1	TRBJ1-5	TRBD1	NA	TGCGCCAGCAGCCAAGGCGTTCCGGGACAGAATCAGCCCCAGCATTTT	CASSQGVPGQNQPQHF
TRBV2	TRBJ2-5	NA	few	TGTGCCAGCAGTGAAGATCGTGGGAGCCAAGAGACCCAGTACTTC	CASSEDRGSQETQYF
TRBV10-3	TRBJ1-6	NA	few	TGTGCCATCAGTGAGTCCGTAAATTCACCCCTCCACTTT	CAISESVNSPLHF
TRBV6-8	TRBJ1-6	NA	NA	TGTGCCAGCAGGAGAACCGAGGGCTCACCCCTCCACTTT	CASRRTEGSPLHF
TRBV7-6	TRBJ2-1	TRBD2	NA	TGTGCCACCCGTAGCGGGGGGGTTTACAATGAGCAGTTCTTC	CATRSGGVYNEQFF
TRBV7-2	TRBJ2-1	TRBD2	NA	TGTGCCAGCAACCCCCTAGCGGAGGCCTACAATGAGCAGTTCTTC	CASNPLAEAYNEQFF
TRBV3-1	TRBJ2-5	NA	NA	TGTGCCAGCAGGAACCAAGAGACCCAGTACTTC	CASRNQETQYF
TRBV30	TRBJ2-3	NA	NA	TGTGCCTGGAGACGGGTGGGGAATAGAGATACGCAGTATTTT	CAWRRVGNRDTQYF
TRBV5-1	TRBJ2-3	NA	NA	TGCGCCAGCAGATCCATGGAGTCTACGTATTTT	CASRSMESTYF
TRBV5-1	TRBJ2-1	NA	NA	TGCGCCAGCAGCGGGATAGGGAAGAATGAGCAGTTCTTC	CASSGIGKNEQFF
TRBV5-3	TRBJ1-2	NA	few	TGTGCCAGCAACTTATGGACAAACCTGGGCTATGGCTACACCTTC	CASNLWTNLGYGYTF
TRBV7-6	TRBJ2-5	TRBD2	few	TGTGCCAGCAGCATTAATAGCGGGGGGGCCGGTACCCAGTACTTC	CASSINSGGAGTQYF
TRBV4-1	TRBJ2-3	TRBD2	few	TGTGCCAGCAGCCAACGGGCCGGGGGGAGCACAGATACGCAGTATTTT	CASSQRAGGSTDTQYF
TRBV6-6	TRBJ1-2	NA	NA	TGTGCCAGCAGTTACTCGGGACTTGAAGCCTATGACTATGGCTACACCTTC	CASSYSGLEAYDYGYTF
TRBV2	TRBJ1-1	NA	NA	TGTGCCAGCATGCCAAACACTGAAGCTTTCTTT	CASMPNTEAFF
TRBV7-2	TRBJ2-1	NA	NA	TGTGCCAGCAGTTCCACTCATGCCCGGGGTGAGCAGTTCTTC	CASSSTHARGEQFF
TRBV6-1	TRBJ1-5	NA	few	TGTGCCAGCAGTGAAAGATTGGCACTGAATCAGCCCCAGCATTTT	CASSERLALNQPQHF
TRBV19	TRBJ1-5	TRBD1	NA	TGTGCCACCGCGCGACAGGGAAGTCAGCCCCAGCATTTT	CATARQGSQPQHF
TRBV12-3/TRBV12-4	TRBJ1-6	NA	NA	TGTGCCAGCAGTTTTGATACCTCACCCCTCCACTTT	CASSFDTSPLHF
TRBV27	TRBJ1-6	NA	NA	TGTGCCAGCAGGGACGGGACCTATAATTCACCCCTCCACTTT	CASRDGTYNSPLHF
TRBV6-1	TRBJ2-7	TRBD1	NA	TGTGCCAGCAGTTCCCCCGGGACAGGGTGCTTC	CASSSPGTGCF
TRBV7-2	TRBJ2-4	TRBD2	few	TGTGCCAGCAGCGTGTCTAGCGGGGCGCTAGCCAAAAACATTCAGTACTTC	CASSVSSGALAKNIQYF
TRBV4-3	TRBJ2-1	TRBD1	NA	TGCGCCAGCAGCCAAGGGATCGACCACAGGGGCAATGAGCAGTTCTTC	CASSQGIDHRGNEQFF
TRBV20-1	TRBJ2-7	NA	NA	TGCAGTGCTAGAGATCCCGCGACCTCCTACGAGCAGTACTTC	CSARDPATSYEQYF
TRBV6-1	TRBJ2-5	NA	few	TGTGCCAGCAGTAGAAGGGTGGCCAGGGGCCAAGAGACCCAGTACTTC	CASSRRVARGQETQYF
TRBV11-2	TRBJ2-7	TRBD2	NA	TGTGCCAGCAGCCGAGGACTAGCAGCTACCTACGAGCAGTACTTC	CASSRGLAATYEQYF
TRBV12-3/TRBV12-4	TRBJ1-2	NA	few	TGTGCCAGCAGTTTTCGATGGCAGGGCTATGGCTACACCTTC	CASSFRWQGYGYTF
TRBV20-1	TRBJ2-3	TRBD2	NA	TGCAGTGCCAAAAAGAGTTCGGGGGGGTCCGATACGCAGTATTTT	CSAKKSSGGSDTQYF
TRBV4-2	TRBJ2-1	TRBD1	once	TGTGCCAGCAGCCTCCTGGACAGGGCATCCTACAATGAGCAGCTCTTC	CASSLLDRASYNEQLF
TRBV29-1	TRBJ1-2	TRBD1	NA	TGCAGCGTCTTAGGGGGACAGGGCTATGGCTACACCTTC	CSVLGGQGYGYTF
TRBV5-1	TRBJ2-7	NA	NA	TGCGCCAGCAGCTTGGATCCCCCCGAGCTGACCTACGAGCAGTACTTC	CASSLDPPELTYEQYF
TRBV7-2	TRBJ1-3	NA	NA	TGTGCCAGCAGCTTCTCGGGCGGAAACACCATATATTTT	CASSFSGGNTIYF
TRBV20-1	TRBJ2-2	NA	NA	TGCAGTGTAGTGACTAGGGCCACCGGGGAGCTGTTTTTT	CSVVTRATGELFF
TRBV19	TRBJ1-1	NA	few	TGTGCCAGCACCCGACAGCGACAAGCTTTCTTT	CASTRQRQAFF
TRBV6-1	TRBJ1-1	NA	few	TGTGCCAGCAGTGTGGAATACCGCACTGAAGCTTTCTTT	CASSVEYRTEAFF
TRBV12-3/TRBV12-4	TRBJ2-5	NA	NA	TGTGCCAGCAGATTAAGGGGTGAGACCCAGTACTTC	CASRLRGETQYF
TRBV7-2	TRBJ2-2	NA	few	TGTGCCAGCAGCTTAACAGGGTCGACTACCGGGGAGCTGTTTTTT	CASSLTGSTTGELFF
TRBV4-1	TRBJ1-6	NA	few	TGCGCCAGCAGCCCAACAATCCACCTCGGGGATTCACCCCTCCACTTT	CASSPTIHLGDSPLHF
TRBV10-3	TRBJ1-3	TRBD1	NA	TGTGCCATCAGCTCACAGGGACAGGGCGTTGGAAACACCATATATTTT	CAISSQGQGVGNTIYF
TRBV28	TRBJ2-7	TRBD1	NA	TGTGCCAGCAGTTCCACCGGGACAGCCCTGAGGGAGCAGTACTTC	CASSSTGTALREQYF
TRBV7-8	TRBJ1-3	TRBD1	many	TGTGCCAGCAGCCCGGACAGGGTTGGAAACACCATATATTTT	CASSPDRVGNTIYF
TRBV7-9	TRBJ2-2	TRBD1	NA	TGTGCCAGCAGCTTATTCCGGACAGGGTTAACCGGGGAGCTGTTTTTT	CASSLFRTGLTGELFF
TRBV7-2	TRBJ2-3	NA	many	TGTGCCAGCAGCTTCTATAGTGGGAGCACAGATACGCAGTATTTT	CASSFYSGSTDTQYF